This passage covers 3 T cell receptor beta chains from one sample sequenced in a study of shared clonotypes between healthy human individuals. TCRdb's copy holds only in-frame clones and misses some; the assay was immunoSEQ multiplex PCR. The sample consists of some 2.4 million clones, under 95% of them appearing once. Sequences were obtained from naive CD4+ T cells from PBMCs. Documented subset: CD45RA+ positively selected. These receptors all stem from a man younger than 35 in good health. Some clones in this sample may be carry-over from other donors' samples.

This chain joins TRBV7-6 and TRBJ2-1; D gene uncertain. CDR3 length: 13 residues. Deletions cut 4 bases from V and 2 bases from J, with 6 bases between. Per germline, CDR1 SGHVS and CDR2 FNYEAQ. CDR3 loop: CASSSNPYNEQFF. CDR3 DNA: TGTGCCAGCAGCTCCAATCCCTACAATGAGCAGTTCTTC.

The V and J genes are TRBV11-2 and TRBJ2-1; 7 bases align to TRBD2. Germline loops: CDR1 SGHAT, CDR2 FQNNGV. V lost 6 bases to trimming and J lost 8 bases; unmatched junction nucleotides: 10. This CDR3 spans 14 amino acids. In DNA form, the CDR3 reads TGTGCCAGCAGACCCATAGCGGGTAGGCATGAGCAGTTCTTC. It codes for CASRPIAGRHEQFF.

This clone appeared once. The chain uses TRBV27 and TRBJ2-1; TRBD1 agrees at 10 bases. The germline V gene encodes CDR1 MNHEY and CDR2 SMNVEV (reference sequence). With 3 bases clipped from V and 8 bases from J, the junction kept 1 base outside the gene matches. The CDR3 totals 13 residues. This CDR3 reads CASSLGQGYEQFF. The CDR3 nucleotides are TGTGCCAGCAGTTTGGGACAGGGGTATGAGCAGTTCTTC.